Below, 14 T cell receptor beta chains from the same sample are listed, as sequenced in a study of OX40 agonist ivuxolimab in advanced cancers. Receptor libraries were prepared by the immunoSEQ multiplex PCR assay. TCRdb holds this immuneACCESS table with in-frame rearrangements only. Some clones are missing; in checked studies, unresolved V genes explain under half, and the rest has no known cause. Recorded for this sample are 55,000 or so clones; around 90% of them occurred a single time. Together, the top ten hold under 20% of the sample. The sequencing here drew on CD4+ or CD8+ T cells sorted from blood, taken in a trial of the OX40 agonist ivuxolimab. These receptors originate from an adult with an advanced solid tumor such as melanoma, head and neck, liver or kidney cancer.

The chain carries TRBV6-1 and TRBJ1-5; D might be TRBD1 (6 bases). V lost 7 bases and J 7 bases, leaving 17 bases between the germline ends. Germline V lookup: CDR1 MNHNS, CDR2 SASEGT. This CDR3 comprises 14 residues. The CDR3 is CASTLKQGGQPQHF. The CDR3 bases are TGTGCCAGCACCCTTAAACAGGGCGGGCAGCCCCAGCATTTT.

The V call is TRBV6-5, the J call TRBJ1-5, with TRBD1 as a possible D gene (5 bases). The V and J ends lost 6 bases and 5 bases respectively, with 11 bases between them. CDR1 and CDR2 (germline): MNHEY, SVGAGI. This CDR3 has 13 amino acids. The CDR3 DNA sequence: TGTGCCAGCAGCAGGACGGGGGATCAGCCCCAGCATTTT. This gives the protein CASSRTGDQPQHF.

The chain has TRBV4-2 and TRBJ1-2; 8 nucleotides agree with TRBD1. Germline V lookup: CDR1 LGHNA, CDR2 YNFKEQ. J lost 5 bases, V lost 5 bases, and 10 bases had no gene match. The length of the CDR3 is 15 residues. CDR3 protein: CASSLDRALGYGYTF. DNA for the CDR3: TGTGCCAGCAGCTTGGACAGGGCTCTTGGTTATGGCTACACCTTC.

The chain is built from TRBV28 and TRBJ2-5; 7 positions agree with TRBD1. This CDR3 is 12 amino acids long. V was pared by 5 bases and J by 13 bases, with 10 bases of the junction left unmatched. Looked up from germline, CDR1 is MDHEN and CDR2 is SYDVKM. The CDR3 DNA reads as TGTGCCAGCAGTCGTATGACAGGGTATGGGTACTTC. It encodes CASSRMTGYGYF.

The chain employs TRBV28 and TRBJ2-7; D gene uncertain. The CDR3 loop spans 14 amino acids. V was clipped by 3 bases and J by 5 bases, with 14 bases between them. Germline values: CDR1 MDHEN, CDR2 SYDVKM. CDR3 region: CASSFTSVSDEQYF. DNA of the CDR3: TGTGCCAGCAGTTTTACATCAGTTTCGGACGAGCAGTACTTC.

The gene calls are TRBV28 and TRBJ1-1; D is ambiguous. This CDR3 has 13 amino acids. Trimming left V 3 bases short and J 7 bases short, with 12 bases between. Looked up from germline, CDR1 is MDHEN and CDR2 is SYDVKM. The CDR3 nucleotides are TGTGCCAGCAGTTTGGGCGAGCAATTTGAAGCTTTCTTT. Its translation is CASSLGEQFEAFF.

This chain uses TRBV7-2 with TRBJ1-4; D is uncertain. V gave up 2 bases and J gave up 0 bases, with 7 bases separating them. The CDR3 totals 15 residues. Germline V lookup: CDR1 SGHTA, CDR2 FQGNSA. CDR3 DNA sequence: TGTGCCAGCAGCTTAATGACAACAACTAATGAAAAACTGTTTTTT. Protein product: CASSLMTTTNEKLFF.

The V gene is TRBV19, the J gene TRBJ1-2; D is unclear. The CDR3 totals 12 residues. Germline V gene sequence: CDR1 LNHDA, CDR2 SQIVND (reference sequence). Trimming left V 4 bases short and J 3 bases short, with 6 bases between. For the CDR3, the DNA is TGTGCCAGTAGTACGACGGACTATGGCTACACCTTC. This encodes CASSTTDYGYTF.

This rearrangement joins TRBV5-6 to TRBJ2-7, with 8 bases lining up with TRBD1. V shed 2 bases, J shed 3 bases, and the junction held 1 base outside the gene matches. Germline lookup yields CDR1 SGHDT and CDR2 YYEEEE. The CDR3 has 13 residues. The CDR3 DNA sequence: TGTGCCAGCAGCTTAGACAGGGGCTACGAGCAGTACTTC. It specifies CASSLDRGYEQYF.

V is TRBV19 and J is TRBJ2-7, with TRBD2 matching 12 bases. Trimming cost V 4 bases and J 4 bases; bases outside gene matches: 5. The CDR3 has 15 residues. Germline loops: CDR1 LNHDA, CDR2 SQIVND (reference sequence). Here the CDR3 reads CASSKLLAGGYEQYF. Here the CDR3 DNA reads TGTGCCAGTAGTAAACTACTAGCGGGAGGTTACGAGCAGTACTTC.

The V and J genes are TRBV7-6 and TRBJ1-5; D possibly corresponds to TRBD1 (5 bases). Germline CDR1 SGHVS, CDR2 FNYEAQ. V was trimmed by 6 bases and J by 0 bases, leaving 18 bases between them. The CDR3 runs to 17 residues. CDR3 sequence: CASSSSGTARSNQPQHF. The CDR3 DNA sequence: TGTGCCAGCAGTTCCTCCGGGACGGCCCGTAGCAATCAGCCCCAGCATTTT.

The CDR3 DNA reads TGTGCCAGCAGTTTACGGCAGGATGGTAAGGGCTACACCTTC. It encodes CASSLRQDGKGYTF. This chain connects TRBV27 to TRBJ1-2, with D uncertain. CDR3 length: 14 residues. V was pared by 2 bases and J by 8 bases, with 15 bases between. Germline V gives CDR1 MNHEY, CDR2 SMNVEV (reference sequence).

CDR3 residues: CASSPATGSGELFF. The CDR3 nucleotides are TGTGCCAGCAGCCCGGCGACAGGGTCCGGGGAGCTGTTTTTT. The chain has TRBV5-5 and TRBJ2-2, with 7 bases identical to TRBD1. The germline V gene encodes CDR1 SGHKS and CDR2 YYEKEE (reference sequence). The CDR3 is 14 amino acids. J gave up 6 bases and V 4 bases, and 6 bases lay outside the gene matches.

The genes are TRBV30 and TRBJ1-2; 9 nucleotides match TRBD1. This CDR3 comprises 13 residues. Germline values: CDR1 GTSNPN, CDR2 SVGIG (reference sequence). Germline trimming cut 0 bases from V and 7 bases from J; bases unmatched to any gene: 3. DNA of the CDR3: TGTGCCTGGAGTGTTCACAGGGGGCTTGGCTACACCTTC. This sequence encodes CAWSVHRGLGYTF.